This entry is about one TCR beta chain. The data are from a study of blood T cell repertoires in COVID-19. Across the whole study: Both acute and convalescent COVID-19 samples were obtained from the United States, Italy and Spain. The cDNA or gDNA used as material had been derived from T cells, B-cell-depleted T cells, or PBMCs.

Authors' analysis steps: From reference gene primer amplification, estimates of nucleated cell counts were derived. The assay was immunoSEQ multiplex PCR, and TCRdb's table has in-frame clones only and misses some. The V and J calls and the clone size are those of that table, but D and trimming were determined from the DNA. The sample consists of around 190,000 clones, more than 65% of them appearing once. This sequence originates from a human donor in a cohort sampled during active COVID-19. The material sequenced was peripheral blood.

CDR3 amino acids: CASSLGRGSYEQYF. In DNA form, the CDR3 reads TGTGCCAGCAGTTTAGGGCGGGGCTCCTACGAGCAGTACTTC. The chain recombines TRBV27 with TRBJ2-7; D might be TRBD2 (6 bases). Germline-derived CDR1 and CDR2 are MNHEY and SMNVEV (reference sequence). Trimming shortened V by 2 bases and J by 0 bases, and 8 bases separated the two germline ends. CDR3 length: 14 amino acids.